This TCR beta chain originates from a study of blood T cell repertoires in COVID-19. CDR3 length equals 18 residues. TCRdb's copy holds only in-frame clones and misses some; the assay was immunoSEQ multiplex PCR. Among about 96,000 clones listed, around nine tenths were seen once. The table lists this clone with a count of one. This chain connects TRBV12-2 to TRBJ1-3. TRBV12-2 is shown as a pseudogene. The specimen sequenced was peripheral blood. This TCR was sampled from a human donor with COVID-19, enrolled during active disease. The donor label of this sample is uncertain. The chain's CDR3 is CASRLEGRGVSSGNTIYF. The CDR3 nucleotides are TGTGCAAGTCGCTTAGAGGGGCGGGGAGTGAGCTCTGGAAACACCATATATTTT.